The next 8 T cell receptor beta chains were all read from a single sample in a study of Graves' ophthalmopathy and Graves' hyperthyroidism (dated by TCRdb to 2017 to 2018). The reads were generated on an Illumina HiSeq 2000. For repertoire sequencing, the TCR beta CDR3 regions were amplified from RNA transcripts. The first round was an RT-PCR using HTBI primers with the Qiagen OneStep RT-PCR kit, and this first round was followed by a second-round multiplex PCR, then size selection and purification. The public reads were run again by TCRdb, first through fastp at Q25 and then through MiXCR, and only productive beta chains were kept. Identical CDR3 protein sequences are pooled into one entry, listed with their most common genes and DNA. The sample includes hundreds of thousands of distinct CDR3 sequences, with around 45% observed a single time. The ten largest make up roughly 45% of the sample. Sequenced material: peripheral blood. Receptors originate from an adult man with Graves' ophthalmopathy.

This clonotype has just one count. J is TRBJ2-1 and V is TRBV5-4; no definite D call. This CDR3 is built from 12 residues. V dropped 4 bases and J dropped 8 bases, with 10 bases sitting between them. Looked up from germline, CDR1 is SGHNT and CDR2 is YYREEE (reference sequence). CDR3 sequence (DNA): TGTGCCAGCAGCCGTTCGTCGGATGAGCAGTTCTTC. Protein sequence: CASSRSSDEQFF. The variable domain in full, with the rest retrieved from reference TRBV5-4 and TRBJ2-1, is ETGVTQSPTHLIKTRGQQVTLRCSSQSGHNTVSWYQQALGQGPQFIFQYYREEENGRGNFPPRFSGLQFPNYSSELNVNALELDDSALYLCASSRSSDEQFFGPGTRLTVL.

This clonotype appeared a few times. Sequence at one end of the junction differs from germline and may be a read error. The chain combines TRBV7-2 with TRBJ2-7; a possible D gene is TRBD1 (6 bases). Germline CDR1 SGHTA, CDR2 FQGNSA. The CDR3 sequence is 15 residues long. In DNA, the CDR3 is TGTGCCAGCAGCTTAAGGGGGTCGCCCTCCGACGAGCAGTACTTC. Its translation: CASSLRGSPSDEQYF.

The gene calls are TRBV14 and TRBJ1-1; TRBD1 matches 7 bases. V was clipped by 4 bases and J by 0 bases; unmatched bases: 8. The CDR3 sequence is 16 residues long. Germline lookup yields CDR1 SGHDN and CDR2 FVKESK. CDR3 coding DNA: TGTGCCAGCAGCCCCCACCGGGACAGCATGAACACTGAAGCTTTCTTT. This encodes CASSPHRDSMNTEAFF.

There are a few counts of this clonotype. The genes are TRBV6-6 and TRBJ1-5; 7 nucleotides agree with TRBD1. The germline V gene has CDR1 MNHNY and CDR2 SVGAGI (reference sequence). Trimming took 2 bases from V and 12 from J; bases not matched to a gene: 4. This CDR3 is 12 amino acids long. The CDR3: CASSYAQGYQHF. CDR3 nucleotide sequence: TGTGCCAGCAGTTACGCACAGGGGTACCAGCATTTT.

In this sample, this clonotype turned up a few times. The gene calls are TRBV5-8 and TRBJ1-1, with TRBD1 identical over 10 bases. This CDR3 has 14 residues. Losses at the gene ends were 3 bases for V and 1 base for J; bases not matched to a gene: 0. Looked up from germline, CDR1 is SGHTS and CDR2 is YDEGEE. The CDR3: CASSWDRGNTEAFF. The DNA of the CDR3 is TGTGCCAGCAGCTGGGACAGGGGGAACACTGAAGCTTTCTTT.

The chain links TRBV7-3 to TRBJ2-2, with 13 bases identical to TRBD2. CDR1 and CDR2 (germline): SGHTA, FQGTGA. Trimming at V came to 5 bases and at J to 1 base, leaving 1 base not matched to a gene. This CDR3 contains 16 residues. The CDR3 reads CASSRTSGGNTGELFF. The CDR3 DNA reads TGTGCCAGCAGCCGGACTAGCGGGGGGAACACCGGGGAGCTGTTTTTT.

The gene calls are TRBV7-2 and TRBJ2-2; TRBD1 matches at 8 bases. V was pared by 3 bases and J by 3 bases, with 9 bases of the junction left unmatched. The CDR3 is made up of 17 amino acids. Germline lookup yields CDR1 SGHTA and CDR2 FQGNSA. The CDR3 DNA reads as TGTGCCAGCAGCTTTCCCCAGGACAGGGAAGACACCGGGGAGCTGTTTTTT. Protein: CASSFPQDREDTGELFF.

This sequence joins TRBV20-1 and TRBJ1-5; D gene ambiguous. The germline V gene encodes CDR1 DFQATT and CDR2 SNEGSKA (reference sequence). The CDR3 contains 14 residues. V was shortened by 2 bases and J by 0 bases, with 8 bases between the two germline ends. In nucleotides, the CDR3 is TGCAGTGCTAGAACCACGAGTAGCAATCAGCCCCAGCATTTT. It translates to CSARTTSSNQPQHF.